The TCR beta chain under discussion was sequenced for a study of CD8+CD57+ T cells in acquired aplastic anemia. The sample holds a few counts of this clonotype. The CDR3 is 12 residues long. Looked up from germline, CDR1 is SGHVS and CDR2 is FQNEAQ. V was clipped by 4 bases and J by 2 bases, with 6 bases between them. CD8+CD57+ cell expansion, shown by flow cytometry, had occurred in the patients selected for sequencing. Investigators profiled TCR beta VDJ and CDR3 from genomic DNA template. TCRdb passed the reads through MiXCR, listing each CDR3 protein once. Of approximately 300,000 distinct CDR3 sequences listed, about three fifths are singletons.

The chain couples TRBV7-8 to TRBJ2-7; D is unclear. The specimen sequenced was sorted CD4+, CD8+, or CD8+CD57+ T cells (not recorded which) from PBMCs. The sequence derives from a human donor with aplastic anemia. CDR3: CASSYKTYEQYF. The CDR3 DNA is TGTGCCAGCAGCTATAAGACCTACGAGCAGTACTTC.